This T cell receptor (beta chain) was sequenced in a study of blood T cell repertoires in COVID-19. Overall study: Sources were T cells, B-cell-depleted T cells, or PBMCs; the material itself was cDNA or gDNA.

Using immunoSEQ multiplex PCR, the repertoire was profiled, and TCRdb retains in-frame clones only, with some absent. The table includes approximately 260,000 clones, around 82% detected once. CDR3 length equals 15 residues. Germline CDR1 reads SGHRS; CDR2 reads YFSETQ. With 0 bases clipped from V and 0 bases from J, the junction kept 2 bases outside the gene matches. The J gene is TRBJ1-1, the V gene TRBV5-1; 7 positions match TRBD1. The sequence was collected from a woman aged 80 or over with active or convalescent COVID-19. The sequencing input was peripheral blood. The CDR3 protein is CASSLVGQMNTEAFF. The CDR3 DNA is TGCGCCAGCAGCTTGGTGGGACAGATGAACACTGAAGCTTTCTTT.